The 32 T cell receptor beta chains below come from one sample, sequenced in a study of post-analysis software for immune sequencing data. Study-wide points: A handful of TRBV segments appeared more often in patients than in controls, and TRBV5-6, TRBV5-1 and TRBV20-1 were among these.

Libraries were made from TCR beta cDNA, and they carried unique molecular identifiers. TCRdb re-called the PCR reads with MiXCR, one entry per CDR3 protein. The top ten hold 4.9% of the sample, which has 750,000 to 950,000 distinct CDR3 sequences, 35% to 55% seen once. Antigens for these TCRs are unknown. Sequenced material: blood. The origin of the receptors is a girl aged 5-17 years with multiple sclerosis.

The table lists this clonotype with a few counts. The J gene is TRBJ2-4, the V gene TRBV7-2; 14 bases agree with TRBD2. V was clipped by 1 base and J by 9 bases; unmatched bases: 8. The CDR3 sequence is 17 residues long. Germline V gene sequence: CDR1 SGHTA, CDR2 FQGNSA. The CDR3 reads CASSLVGTSGRGGIQYF. The DNA for the CDR3 is TGTGCCAGCAGCTTAGTAGGGACTAGCGGGAGAGGGGGCATTCAGTACTTC.

This chain connects TRBV3-1 to TRBJ2-5; D gene unclear. The tail of the sequence fits TRBJ2-7 better, so the J call may be wrong. The CDR3 sequence is 14 residues long. Germline V gene data show CDR1 as LGHDT and CDR2 as YNNKEL (reference sequence). CDR3 loop: CASSRLGDINEQYF. The CDR3, as DNA: TGTGCCAGCAGCCGCCTTGGGGATATCAACGAGCAGTACTTC.

This clonotype is a singleton in its sample. The chain links TRBV19 to TRBJ2-3; tentatively, D is TRBD1 (6 bases). V was pared by 0 bases and J by 9 bases, with 10 bases between. This CDR3 region has 13 residues. The germline V gene has CDR1 LNHDA and CDR2 SQIVND (reference sequence). CDR3 residues: CASSIDNRETQYF. The CDR3 nucleotides read TGTGCCAGTAGTATAGACAACAGGGAAACGCAGTATTTT.

J is TRBJ1-1 and V is TRBV5-1; a weak D match, TRBD1 (6 bases). Germline V gives CDR1 SGHRS, CDR2 YFSETQ. V was clipped by 7 bases and J by 1 base, with 11 bases between them. CDR3 length: 13 residues. The CDR3 nucleotides are TGCGCCAGCCGCGGGGGGGCGAACACTGAAGCTTTCTTT. This encodes CASRGGANTEAFF.

In this sample, this clonotype turned up a few times. The CDR3 DNA reads as TGCGGCTGTGGTGGGGGAGAGCACTACAATGAGCAGTTCTTC. It yields the protein CGCGGGEHYNEQFF. This chain joins TRBV29-1 and TRBJ2-1; D may match TRBD1 or TRBD2 (5 bases each). Germline V lookup: CDR1 SQVTM, CDR2 ANQGSEA. CDR3 length equals 14 residues.

J is TRBJ2-5 and V is TRBV3-1, with D hard to call. Germline V gene lookup returns CDR1 LGHDT and CDR2 YNNKEL (reference sequence). CDR3 size: 15 residues. With 7 bases removed from V and 2 bases from J, the gap between germline ends came to 17 bases. The CDR3 spells CASTRDGRDQETQYF. The CDR3 DNA sequence: TGTGCCAGCACCCGCGACGGAAGGGATCAAGAGACCCAGTACTTC.

The chain joins TRBV20-1 to TRBJ1-2, with 7 bases lining up with TRBD1. Trimming took 5 bases from V and 8 from J; bases not matched to a gene: 11. The CDR3 runs 13 residues. Germline V CDR1 and CDR2: DFQATT, SNEGSKA (reference sequence). CDR3 in DNA: TGCAGTGCTTACCCTCAGGGGGGAAGAGGCTACACCTTC. Its translation: CSAYPQGGRGYTF.

The rearrangement joins TRBV4-1 to TRBJ2-3; 14 bases fit TRBD2. V was clipped by 1 base and J by 3 bases; unmatched bases: 9. CDR3 size: 19 residues. Germline V CDR1 and CDR2: MGHRA, YSYEKL. The CDR3 bases are TGCGCCAGCAGCCAAGGATTGCCGGGACTAGCGGGAGTAACAGATACGCAGTATTTT. This translates into CASSQGLPGLAGVTDTQYF.

This clonotype was detected a few times. The J gene is TRBJ2-7, the V gene TRBV5-1, with TRBD2 identical over 16 bases. The CDR3 runs 18 residues. The germline gives CDR1 SGHRS, CDR2 YFSETQ. V shed 0 bases, J shed 2 bases, and the junction held 5 bases outside the gene matches. This CDR3 is CASSLAGTSGRVPYEQYF. The DNA of the CDR3 is TGCGCCAGCAGCTTGGCCGGGACTAGCGGGAGGGTACCCTACGAGCAGTACTTC.

The rearrangement joins TRBV3-1 to TRBJ2-3, with 10 positions matching TRBD2. CDR1 is LGHDT and CDR2 is YNNKEL in the germline V gene (reference sequence). V lost 1 base and J lost 2; bases outside the gene matches: 3. This CDR3 contains 16 residues. CDR3 DNA sequence: TGTGCCAGCAGCCAAGGGACTAGCGGTCTCACAGATACGCAGTATTTT. This codes for CASSQGTSGLTDTQYF.

The chain uses TRBV2 and TRBJ2-5, with 9 bases aligning to TRBD2. Germline V gene sequence: CDR1 SNHLY, CDR2 FYNNEI. The CDR3 has 14 residues. V lost 6 bases and J lost 9; bases outside the gene matches: 11. The CDR3 region is CASRVLAGQRAQYF. DNA of the CDR3: TGTGCCAGCAGGGTACTAGCGGGCCAGCGGGCCCAGTACTTC. Based on the CDR3 plus reference TRBV2 and TRBJ2-5, the full variable domain is EPEVTQTPSHQVTQMGQEVILRCVPISNHLYFYWYRQILGQKVEFLVSFYNNEISEKSEIFDDQFSVERPDGSNFTLKIRSTKLEDSAMYFCASRVLAGQRAQYFGPGTRLLVL.

V and J are TRBV6-2 or TRBV6-3 and TRBJ2-7; the match to TRBD1 covers 7 bases. The germline CDR1 and CDR2 sequences are MNHEY and SVGEGT. The CDR3 is 16 residues long. Trimming at V came to 5 bases and at J to 1 base, leaving 11 bases not matched to a gene. In nucleotides, the CDR3 is TGTGCCAGCAGTCCCAAGGGGACAGAATTTTCCTACGAGCAGTACTTC. Encoded protein: CASSPKGTEFSYEQYF.

The V gene is TRBV4-3, the J gene TRBJ2-5; D unresolved. V was shortened by 4 bases and J by 4 bases, with 10 bases between the two germline ends. Germline CDR1 and CDR2: LGHNA and YSLEER. CDR3 size: 13 residues. The CDR3 protein is CASSRGFGETQYF. In DNA form, the CDR3 reads TGCGCCAGCAGCCGTGGCTTTGGAGAGACCCAGTACTTC.

This chain links TRBV6-1 with TRBJ2-1, with D perhaps TRBD1 (6 bases). CDR3 length equals 16 residues. V was shortened by 1 base and J by 2 bases, with 12 bases between the two germline ends. Germline V gene sequence: CDR1 MNHNS, CDR2 SASEGT. The chain's CDR3 is CASSEDRARTYNEQFF. CDR3 nucleotide sequence: TGTGCCAGCAGTGAAGACAGGGCCCGTACCTACAATGAGCAGTTCTTC.

This chain links TRBV12-3 or TRBV12-4 with TRBJ2-7; tentative D call: TRBD2 (6 bases). V shed 3 bases and J shed 3 bases, with 15 bases lying between them. This CDR3 has 15 amino acids. DNA of the CDR3: TGTGCCAGCAGTTTTAATGGTCCGGGGGTCTACGAGCAGTACTTC. Its translation: CASSFNGPGVYEQYF.

The rearrangement uses TRBV5-1 and TRBJ2-1; D is possibly TRBD1 or TRBD2 (7 bases each). The V end lost 4 bases, the J end lost 2 bases, and 13 bases lay between the germline ends. Germline CDR1 and CDR2: SGHRS and YFSETQ. The CDR3 extends over 15 amino acids. This chain's CDR3 is CASSPQGGAYNEQFF. The CDR3 DNA is TGCGCCAGCAGCCCGCAGGGGGGGGCCTACAATGAGCAGTTCTTC.

The chain links TRBV12-3 or TRBV12-4 to TRBJ2-1, with 11 positions matching TRBD2. The J call may be incorrect, as the DNA end agrees better with TRBJ2-7. This CDR3 has 15 amino acids. The CDR3 DNA is TGTGCCAGCAGACGCACTAGCGGGGGAGGCAATGAGCAGTACTTC. Its protein product is CASRRTSGGGNEQYF.

The V call is TRBV6-5, the J call TRBJ1-1; 12 bases map to TRBD1. J gave up 8 bases and V 6 bases, and 4 bases lay outside the gene matches. Germline V lookup: CDR1 MNHEY, CDR2 SVGAGI. CDR3 length: 13 residues. CDR3 in DNA: TGTGCCAGCAGAATGGGACAGGGGGCGGAAGCTTTCTTT. This sequence encodes CASRMGQGAEAFF.

A few counts support this clonotype. The chain has TRBV6-5 and TRBJ2-4; D may be TRBD1 (6 bases). The CDR3 runs 15 residues. Germline V gene sequence: CDR1 MNHEY, CDR2 SVGAGI. V lost 6 bases and J lost 0, with 12 bases in between. CDR3 DNA sequence: TGTGCCAGCAGGGGGACACCGGGAGCCAAAAACATTCAGTACTTC. Translated: CASRGTPGAKNIQYF.

This clonotype was seen a few times. The J gene is TRBJ2-7, the V gene TRBV7-8; D is ambiguous. Per germline, CDR1 SGHVS and CDR2 FQNEAQ. The CDR3 is 16 residues long. V shed 7 bases and J shed 0 bases, with 19 bases lying between them. The CDR3 here is CASTPTVGSSSYEQYF. CDR3 nucleotides: TGTGCCAGCACCCCAACTGTGGGATCGAGCTCCTACGAGCAGTACTTC.

The rearrangement links TRBV4-2 to TRBJ1-1, with 7 nucleotides matching TRBD1. The CDR3 length is 16 residues. Unmatched junction bases numbered 12, after V lost 2 bases and J lost 6 bases. Per germline, CDR1 LGHNA and CDR2 YNFKEQ. Written as DNA, the CDR3 is TGTGCCAGCAGCCAAAGCCCGAGGGGGCGTGGGGCTGAAGCTTTCTTT. This sequence encodes CASSQSPRGRGAEAFF.

The chain joins TRBV6-2 or TRBV6-3 to TRBJ2-7, with D uncertain. The CDR3 has 16 amino acids. Germline assignment: CDR1 MNHEY and CDR2 SVGEGT. V lost 0 bases and J lost 0, with 12 bases in between. The CDR3, as DNA: TGTGCCAGCAGTTACTCTCGGACGGAGCCCTCCTACGAGCAGTACTTC. As protein: CASSYSRTEPSYEQYF.

The chain carries TRBV7-2 and TRBJ2-3, with a tentative D call TRBD2 (5 bases). Trimming left V 0 bases short and J 4 bases short, with 11 bases between. The CDR3 length is 15 residues. In germline, CDR1 is SGHTA, CDR2 FQGNSA. CDR3 in DNA: TGTGCCAGCAGCTTAGCGGGAGCCCCCCCAGATACGCAGTATTTT. The encoded protein is CASSLAGAPPDTQYF.

This clonotype was detected only once. This sequence joins TRBV7-2 and TRBJ2-1, with a weak D call TRBD1 (5 bases). This CDR3 has 17 residues. From germline, CDR1 is SGHTA and CDR2 FQGNSA. V was shortened by 5 bases and J by 1 base, with 18 bases between the two germline ends. The CDR3 DNA reads TGTGCCAGCAGCGCGCAGTTAGGGAAGGGGTCCTACAATGAGCAGTTCTTC. Its translation: CASSAQLGKGSYNEQFF.

V gene TRBV6-2 or TRBV6-3 combines with J gene TRBJ2-7; maybe TRBD2 (6 bases). The V end was cut by 6 bases, the J end by 2 bases, with 17 bases between. Per the germline V gene, CDR1 is MNHEY and CDR2 is SVGEGT. The CDR3 consists of 15 residues. CDR3 sequence: CASRRGTSGTYEQYF. CDR3 sequence (DNA): TGTGCCAGCAGACGCGGGACCAGCGGTACCTACGAGCAGTACTTC.

This clonotype was detected only a few times. V usage is TRBV6-2 or TRBV6-3 and J usage is TRBJ2-3; 12 bases agree with TRBD1. J lost 6 bases, V lost 5 bases, and 6 bases had no gene match. CDR1 and CDR2 (germline): MNHEY, SVGEGT. This CDR3 has 15 amino acids. As DNA, the CDR3 is TGTGCCAGCAGTGCTCCGGGACAGGGGGCTGATACGCAGTATTTT. Translation: CASSAPGQGADTQYF.

The chain links TRBV7-9 to TRBJ1-2, with 12 bases identical to TRBD1. Germline V gene sequence: CDR1 SEHNR, CDR2 FQNEAQ (reference sequence). The CDR3 extends over 15 amino acids. Trimming at V came to 5 bases and at J to 3 bases, leaving 4 bases not matched to a gene. In DNA form, the CDR3 reads TGTGCCAGCAGCGAGGGACAGGGGGCTGACTATGGCTACACCTTC. As protein: CASSEGQGADYGYTF.

This clonotype has more than one count but fewer than ten. This chain joins TRBV20-1 and TRBJ2-3, with D possibly matching TRBD1 (6 bases). The CDR3 is 12 residues long. In germline, CDR1 is DFQATT, CDR2 SNEGSKA (reference sequence). The CDR3 region is CTAPGVLGTQYF. The CDR3 DNA reads as TGCACCGCACCAGGGGTATTAGGTACGCAGTATTTT.

Worth noting for this clonotype: Germline is not matched at one junction end, which may reflect a read error. V and J are TRBV12-3 or TRBV12-4 and TRBJ2-1; TRBD2 matches 11 bases. This CDR3 has 14 amino acids. The CDR3 here is CASTLAGGGDEQIF. In nucleotides, the CDR3 is TGTGCCAGCACCCTAGCGGGAGGAGGGGATGAGCAGATCTTC.

The gene calls are TRBV29-1 and TRBJ2-1; the match to TRBD2 covers 8 bases. This CDR3 contains 14 residues. Germline values: CDR1 SQVTM, CDR2 ANQGSEA. With V trimmed by 0 bases and J by 4 bases, 2 bases remained unmatched. The DNA of the CDR3 is TGCAGCGTTGAAGAGGTAGCGGGGTACAATGAGCAGTTCTTC. It yields the protein CSVEEVAGYNEQFF.

The chain employs TRBV9 and TRBJ2-7, with TRBD2 matching over 9 bases. Near its end, the DNA agrees better with TRBJ2-5, so the J call may be wrong. Looked up from germline, CDR1 is SGDLS and CDR2 is YYNGEE. CDR3 size: 15 residues. CDR3 bases: TGTGCCAGCGCCGAAGATTTAGCGGGAGAGGAGACCCAGTACTTC. Translating gives CASAEDLAGEETQYF.

This clonotype was counted between two and nine times. The chain employs TRBV20-1 and TRBJ2-5; TRBD2 matches 9 bases. The CDR3 totals 16 residues. CDR1 is DFQATT, CDR2 SNEGSKA, per germline (reference sequence). Losses at the gene ends were 0 bases for V and 5 bases for J; bases not matched to a gene: 10. The CDR3 DNA sequence: TGCAGTGCTAGAGATCTAGCGGGGCAAAGTCGGGAGACCCAGTACTTC. It is translated as CSARDLAGQSRETQYF.